This TCR beta chain is from a study of T cell responses to AZD1222 COVID-19 vaccine. Across the whole study: The study pooled second doses at about 4 or about 12 weeks.

TCRdb's table, derived via immunoSEQ multiplex PCR, lists solely in-frame clones and lacks some. Of 150,000 or so clones listed, 90% to 95% were seen once; the top ten hold roughly 2.3%. V was cut by 0 bases and J by 2 bases, with 11 bases left in between. Germline values: CDR1 MNHEY, CDR2 SVGAGI. There are 15 residues in the CDR3. This rearrangement joins TRBV6-5 to TRBJ2-7; D is tentatively TRBD1 or TRBD2 (5 bases each). The source is an adult in good health. Specimen: peripheral blood, collected on day 0 of AZD1222 vaccination. The CDR3 DNA follows: TGTGCCAGCAGTTACTCGAGATCGGGACCCTACGAGCAGTACTTC. Translated: CASSYSRSGPYEQYF.